Listed below are T cell receptor beta chains from one sample, sequenced in a study of CD8 T cells in ankylosing spondylitis. TCRdb reanalysed the 5' RACE reads using MiXCR and keeps one entry per CDR3 protein. Among fewer than 750,000 distinct CDR3 sequences listed, under 20% were seen once. The sequenced sample consisted of blood, either unsorted or a sorted T cell fraction (not recorded which). These receptors originate from a male donor with ankylosing spondylitis. CDR3s include the opening cysteine and the closing phenylalanine or tryptophan. A D gene is named only where the DNA matches it firmly. Part of the rows lack a size; the others show once, few, many or a class for expanded clones.

D gene | J gene | V gene | clone size | CDR3 DNA | CDR3 protein
TRBD1 | TRBJ1-1 | TRBV13 | . | TGTGCCAGCAGCTCCACCGGGACAGGGTCTGAAGCTTTCTTT | CASSSTGTGSEAFF
. | TRBJ1-5 | TRBV3-1 | few | TGTGCCAGCAGCCAAGATACGGGGGGCAATCAGCCCCAGCATTTT | CASSQDTGGNQPQHF
TRBD2 | TRBJ2-7 | TRBV7-3 | . | TGTGCCAGCAGCCCGGGGACTAGCGGGAGGTATAGCGAGCAGTACTTC | CASSPGTSGRYSEQYF
TRBD2 | TRBJ2-1 | TRBV4-2 | many | TGTGCCAGCAGCCCGACTAGCGGGAGTCATACTGAGCAGTTCTTC | CASSPTSGSHTEQFF
. | TRBJ2-7 | TRBV6-1 | . | TGTGCCAGCGCCGAGATAATAGCCTACGAGCAGTACTTC | CASAEIIAYEQYF
TRBD1 | TRBJ1-5 | TRBV4-3 | . | TGCGCCAGCAGCCAAGACTGGGGGACAGGGGTTTATCAGCCCCAGCATTTT | CASSQDWGTGVYQPQHF
TRBD1 | TRBJ2-7 | TRBV11-2 | few | TGTGCCAGCAGCTTAGGGTGGGACAGGGAGTACGAGCAGTACTTC | CASSLGWDREYEQYF
. | TRBJ2-7 | TRBV28 | few | TGTGCCAGCAGTTACCCAAGGGGAAGCGTCTACGAGCAGTACTTC | CASSYPRGSVYEQYF
. | TRBJ1-3 | TRBV6-1 | few | TGTGCCAGCCAGAGGGAATCTGGAAACACCATATATTTT | CASQRESGNTIYF
. | TRBJ1-1 | TRBV7-9 | . | TGTGCCAGCAGCTTAGCGCAGGCTGGAGGGGCTGAAGCTTTCTTT | CASSLAQAGGAEAFF
. | TRBJ1-5 | TRBV5-6 | . | TGTGCCAGCAGCTTGGAGGGAGAAAGCAATCAGCCCCAGCATTTT | CASSLEGESNQPQHF
. | TRBJ2-1 | TRBV29-1 | . | TGCAGCGTTGCGGGGGAGGCTGAGCAGTTCTTC | CSVAGEAEQFF
TRBD1 | TRBJ2-7 | TRBV20-1 | few | TGCAGTGCTAGATATCCCGGGACAGGGAATGAGCAGTACTTC | CSARYPGTGNEQYF
. | TRBJ2-5 | TRBV6-1 | . | TGTGCCAGCAGTGAGAGTCCCAGACTCCAAGAGACCCAGTACTTC | CASSESPRLQETQYF
TRBD2 | TRBJ2-7 | TRBV20-1 | few | TGCAGTGCCGACGGGACTAGCGGAGGGGAGCAGTACTTC | CSADGTSGGEQYF
TRBD2 | TRBJ2-1 | TRBV4-3 | . | TGCGCCAGCAGTCAAACGGGACTAGCGGTCGATGAGCAGTTCTTC | CASSQTGLAVDEQFF
TRBD1 | TRBJ2-1 | TRBV5-8 | . | TGTGCCAGCAACTTCGGGACAGATAGTTATGAGCAGTTCTTC | CASNFGTDSYEQFF
TRBD2 | TRBJ2-5 | TRBV7-9 | many | TGTGCCAGCAGCAAACGACTAGCGGGAGGGGAGACCCAGTACTTC | CASSKRLAGGETQYF
. | TRBJ1-3 | TRBV12-3/TRBV12-4 | few | TGTGCCAGCAGTCCATCACAGGGAACTGGAAACACCATATATTTT | CASSPSQGTGNTIYF
TRBD1 | TRBJ2-2 | TRBV9 | few | TGTGCCAGCAGCGAACCCGGACAGGGGGCGAACACCGGGGAGCTGTTTTTT | CASSEPGQGANTGELFF
TRBD1 | TRBJ2-1 | TRBV25-1 | few | TGTGCCAGCAGTGAAACAGGGGGGACGGATGAGCAGTTCTTC | CASSETGGTDEQFF
TRBD1 | TRBJ1-2 | TRBV5-1 | . | TGCGCCAGCAGCTTGGAGTCAGGGGGTTATTATGGCTACACCTTC | CASSLESGGYYGYTF
. | TRBJ2-2 | TRBV10-2 | many | TGCGCCAGCACCGGACAGAGCACCGGGGAGCTGTTTTTT | CASTGQSTGELFF
. | TRBJ2-7 | TRBV11-2 | . | TGTGCCAGCAGCTTAACAGGGCGCTACTACGAGCAGTACTTC | CASSLTGRYYEQYF
. | TRBJ1-4 | TRBV5-4 | . | TGTGCCAGCAGCCAATACAGCGCAACTAATGAAAAACTGTTTTTT | CASSQYSATNEKLFF
. | TRBJ2-1 | TRBV29-1 | once | TGCAGCGTTGAAGTTAAGGGCAATGAGCAGTTCTTC | CSVEVKGNEQFF
. | TRBJ2-1 | TRBV5-1 | . | TGCGCCAGCAGCCCCATGGGGGTTGAGCAGTTCTTC | CASSPMGVEQFF
TRBD2 | TRBJ2-1 | TRBV12-3/TRBV12-4 | few | TGTGCCAGCAGCCAGCTAGCGGGAAGCCTCTCCTACAATGAGCAGTTCTTC | CASSQLAGSLSYNEQFF
. | TRBJ1-1 | TRBV5-1 | . | TGCGCCAGCAGCTTGGGAAGGGGATCCATGAACACTGAAGCTTTCTTT | CASSLGRGSMNTEAFF
. | TRBJ2-5 | TRBV5-5 | few | TGTGCCAGCAGCTTGTTCGCGGTCCAAGAGACCCAGTACTTC | CASSLFAVQETQYF
. | TRBJ1-1 | TRBV5-1 | . | TGCGCCAGCAGCCATTCGACATTACCCACTGAAGCTTTCTTT | CASSHSTLPTEAFF
TRBD2 | TRBJ2-7 | TRBV7-2 | . | TGTGCCAGCAGCCGCGGGGGGGGCTACGAGCAGTACTTC | CASSRGGGYEQYF
. | TRBJ2-5 | TRBV12-3/TRBV12-4 | few | TGTGCCAGCAGTCCCTCACATTCAGGGGAGACCCAGTACTTC | CASSPSHSGETQYF
TRBD2 | TRBJ2-7 | TRBV9 | . | TGTGCCAGCAGCGTAGGCCCTTCGGGGGGCTCCTACGAGCAGTACTTC | CASSVGPSGGSYEQYF
. | TRBJ2-2 | TRBV20-1 | many | TGCAGTGCTATCTCACCCGCGCCGAACACCGGGGAGCTGTTTTTT | CSAISPAPNTGELFF
TRBD2 | TRBJ2-7 | TRBV25-1 | few | TGTGCCAGCAGTGAAAATCTAGCGGGACGCGAGCAGTACTTC | CASSENLAGREQYF
TRBD2 | TRBJ2-1 | TRBV4-3 | few | TGCGCCAGCAGCCAAGCGGGAGGAGTTTACAATGAGCAGTTCTTC | CASSQAGGVYNEQFF
TRBD1 | TRBJ2-5 | TRBV7-7 | . | TGTGCCAGCAGCACGGAGGACAGGGCAGGAGAGACCCAGTACTTC | CASSTEDRAGETQYF
. | TRBJ2-1 | TRBV5-1 | many | TGCGCCAGCAGTCGAACCCGACAGTGGGACAATGAGCAGTTCTTC | CASSRTRQWDNEQFF
TRBD1 | TRBJ1-2 | TRBV12-3/TRBV12-4 | few | TGTGCCAGCAGTTTGGTAGGGACAGCCCTCTATGGCTACACCTTC | CASSLVGTALYGYTF